The next 25 T cell receptor beta chains were all read from a single sample in a study of cytomegalovirus exposure and HLA in healthy donors. Clones were sequenced by immunoSEQ multiplex PCR, and TCRdb holds only the in-frame ones, with some missing. The data show fewer than 100,000 clones, approximately 90% seen once. What was sequenced was PBMCs. Every receptor here comes from a man younger than 40 in good health and CMV-seronegative.

This chain joins TRBV5-5 and TRBJ1-1; D is undetermined. Germline CDR1 is SGHKS and CDR2 is YYEKEE (reference sequence). This CDR3 is 14 amino acids long. V gave up 0 bases and J gave up 1 base, with 7 bases separating them. The CDR3 DNA sequence: TGTGCCAGCAGCTTGGCTGGAGGGAACACTGAAGCTTTCTTT. Its protein product is CASSLAGGNTEAFF.

This clone was found once. The genes are TRBV6-5 and TRBJ1-1; a possible D gene is TRBD1 (5 bases). Germline V gene lookup returns CDR1 MNHEY and CDR2 SVGAGI. The CDR3 totals 10 residues. Trimming cost V 7 bases and J 8 bases, with 8 bases left between them. As DNA, the CDR3 is TGTGCCAGCATGAGACAGGAAGCTTTCTTT. Translated, it gives CASMRQEAFF.

The chain uses TRBV19 and TRBJ1-3, with 7 positions matching TRBD1. Germline trimming cut 5 bases from V and 0 bases from J; bases unmatched to any gene: 4. Germline assignment: CDR1 LNHDA and CDR2 SQIVND (reference sequence). This CDR3 has 15 amino acids. CDR3 protein: CASSPGTASGNTIYF. The CDR3 nucleotides read TGTGCCAGTAGTCCGGGGACAGCCTCTGGAAACACCATATATTTT.

This chain links TRBV7-9 with TRBJ2-7; 11 bases are a match to TRBD2. This CDR3 comprises 13 residues. CDR1 and CDR2 from the germline V gene are SEHNR and FQNEAQ (reference sequence). Trimming at V came to 4 bases and at J to 4 bases, leaving 0 bases not matched to a gene. The CDR3 nucleotides read TGTGCCAGCAGCTCTAGCGGGGGGTACGAGCAGTACTTC. Translated, it gives CASSSSGGYEQYF. Drawing the rest from reference TRBV7-9 and TRBJ2-7, the complete variable domain is DTGVSQNPRHKITKRGQNVTFRCDPISEHNRLYWYRQTLGQGPEFLTYFQNEAQLEKSRLLSDRFSAERPKGSFSTLEIQRTEQGDSAMYLCASSSSGGYEQYFGPGTRLTVT.

The chain is built from TRBV9 and TRBJ2-1, with a tentative D call TRBD2 (6 bases). The CDR3 extends over 14 amino acids. The germline CDR1 and CDR2 sequences are SGDLS and YYNGEE. The V gene lost 0 bases and the J gene lost 8 bases, with 12 bases spanning the gap. The CDR3 reads CASSVAWDFHEQFF. CDR3 DNA: TGTGCCAGCAGCGTAGCGTGGGACTTCCATGAGCAGTTCTTC.

V usage is TRBV5-1 and J usage is TRBJ1-6; possibly TRBD1 for D (6 bases). CDR1 is SGHRS and CDR2 is YFSETQ in the germline V gene. The CDR3 sequence is 14 residues long. V lost 4 bases to trimming and J lost 6 bases, with 11 bases between them. CDR3 nucleotides: TGCGCCAGCAGCCGAGAACAGGGTAATTCACCCCTCCACTTT. It specifies CASSREQGNSPLHF.

The chain carries TRBV5-1 and TRBJ1-1; tentative D call: TRBD1 (6 bases). CDR1 and CDR2 from the germline V gene are SGHRS and YFSETQ. V dropped 6 bases and J dropped 2 bases, with 20 bases sitting between them. CDR3 length: 16 residues. For the CDR3, the DNA is TGCGCCAGCAAACCGGGCAACGGGGGGCAAAACACTGAAGCTTTCTTT. This encodes CASKPGNGGQNTEAFF.

This rearrangement joins TRBV11-2 to TRBJ2-3; D not certain. The germline V gene has CDR1 SGHAT and CDR2 FQNNGV. V was shortened by 5 bases and J by 10 bases, with 10 bases between the two germline ends. This CDR3 region has 11 residues. CDR3 amino acids: CASSETYAQYF. In nucleotides, the CDR3 is TGTGCCAGCAGCGAGACTTATGCGCAGTATTTT.

This clone was seen only once. The V gene is TRBV7-9, the J gene TRBJ2-3; the match to TRBD1 covers 8 bases. The CDR3 totals 12 residues. The V and J ends lost 4 bases and 14 bases, in that order; junction bases with no gene match: 8. The germline V gene has CDR1 SEHNR and CDR2 FQNEAQ (reference sequence). CDR3 in amino acids: CASSSRQGRSYF. DNA for the CDR3: TGTGCCAGCAGCTCTAGACAGGGGAGGTCGTATTTT.

This rearrangement joins TRBV14 to TRBJ2-7, with D possibly TRBD1 on 5 matching bases. The CDR3 is 15 amino acids. With 6 bases removed from V and 0 bases from J, the gap between germline ends came to 15 bases. Germline CDR1 reads SGHDN; CDR2 reads FVKESK. CDR3 residues: CASRLTQANSYEQYF. The CDR3, as DNA: TGTGCCAGCAGGCTTACACAGGCGAACTCCTACGAGCAGTACTTC.

This chain links TRBV19 with TRBJ2-5; tentative D call: TRBD1 (5 bases). Deletions cut 8 bases from V and 2 bases from J, with 9 bases between. Germline V gene data show CDR1 as LNHDA and CDR2 as SQIVND (reference sequence). The CDR3 is 12 amino acids. The CDR3: CASSTGQETQYF. The CDR3 DNA sequence: TGTGCCAGTTCAACAGGTCAAGAGACCCAGTACTTC.

This chain uses TRBV28 with TRBJ1-1; TRBD1 aligns across 8 bases. The CDR3 contains 15 residues. Germline loops: CDR1 MDHEN, CDR2 SYDVKM. V shed 3 bases and J 4 bases; nucleotides not matched to a gene: 7. CDR3 sequence reads: CASSLRTGWSTEAFF. DNA of the CDR3: TGTGCCAGCAGTTTGAGGACAGGGTGGAGCACTGAAGCTTTCTTT.

This chain links TRBV5-1 with TRBJ1-3; weak D call: TRBD1 (5 bases). V was pared by 0 bases and J by 4 bases, with 14 bases between. Germline V lookup: CDR1 SGHRS, CDR2 YFSETQ. The CDR3 consists of 16 residues. The CDR3 sequence is CASSLAGGLFGNTIYF. The CDR3 coding sequence is TGCGCCAGCAGCTTGGCCGGGGGGTTGTTCGGAAACACCATATATTTT.

The rearrangement links TRBV6-1 to TRBJ1-2; D not certain. Trimming took off 6 bases at V and 7 bases at J, with 15 bases between the two ends. This CDR3 is built from 13 residues. The germline gives CDR1 MNHNS, CDR2 SASEGT. Written as DNA, the CDR3 is TGTGCCAGCAGCCAGTCCCACAGAGCTGGCTACACCTTC. Its protein product is CASSQSHRAGYTF.

V gene TRBV7-2 combines with J gene TRBJ2-2, with a tentative D call TRBD1 (6 bases). CDR3 length equals 14 residues. The germline CDR1 and CDR2 sequences are SGHTA and FQGNSA. Trimming cost V 5 bases and J 7 bases, with 14 bases left between them. The CDR3 protein is CASSLMGASGELFF. The CDR3 bases are TGTGCCAGCAGCCTTATGGGGGCCAGCGGGGAGCTGTTTTTT. Full variable domain (outside the CDR3, taken from reference TRBV7-2 and TRBJ2-2): GAGVSQSPSNKVTEKGKDVELRCDPISGHTALYWYRQSLGQGLEFLIYFQGNSAPDKSGLPSDRFSAERTGGSVSTLTIQRTQQEDSAVYLCASSLMGASGELFFGEGSRLTVL.

This chain joins TRBV6-6 and TRBJ1-5; a possible D gene is TRBD1 (5 bases). CDR1 is MNHNY and CDR2 is SVGAGI in the germline V gene (reference sequence). CDR3 size: 15 residues. V was shortened by 6 bases and J by 2 bases, with 14 bases between the two germline ends. This chain's CDR3 is CASRSKGHGNQPQHF. The CDR3 DNA reads as TGTGCCAGCAGATCAAAAGGACACGGCAATCAGCCCCAGCATTTT.

This sequence joins TRBV11-2 and TRBJ1-1; 10 nucleotides agree with TRBD1. Unmatched junction bases numbered 6, after V lost 5 bases and J lost 6 bases. The CDR3 sequence is 14 residues long. Germline assignment: CDR1 SGHAT and CDR2 FQNNGV. Here the CDR3 DNA reads TGTGCCAGCAGCCCGCCGGGACAGGGGTCTGAAGCTTTCTTT. Amino acids: CASSPPGQGSEAFF. The complete variable domain, with remaining parts taken from reference TRBV11-2 and TRBJ1-1, reads EAGVAQSPRYKIIEKRQSVAFWCNPISGHATLYWYQQILGQGPKLLIQFQNNGVVDDSQLPKDRFSAERLKGVDSTLKIQPAKLEDSAVYLCASSPPGQGSEAFFGQGTRLTVV.

In this sample, this clone turned up a few times. Its ends do not fully match the called genes, so a read error is possible. The rearrangement joins TRBV19 to TRBJ1-1; no reliable D call. Germline loops: CDR1 LNHDA, CDR2 SQIVND (reference sequence). The CDR3 extends over 15 amino acids. The CDR3 loop reads CASSMLLSKNTEAFF. The CDR3 DNA follows: TGTGCCAGCAGTATGTTACTTTCAAAGAACACTGAAGCTTTCTTT.

The chain couples TRBV7-3 to TRBJ1-1, with 8 positions matching TRBD1. This CDR3 is 15 amino acids long. CDR1 SGHTA and CDR2 FQGTGA come from the germline V gene. The junction had 6 bases not matched to a gene; V was cut back by 5 bases and J by 1 base. CDR3 in DNA: TGTGCCAGCAGCCACCAGGGACAGGAGAACACTGAAGCTTTCTTT. Encoded protein: CASSHQGQENTEAFF.

This chain links TRBV5-1 with TRBJ2-5; D is possibly TRBD1 (5 bases). The CDR3 consists of 15 residues. Germline-derived CDR1 and CDR2 are SGHRS and YFSETQ. Trimming removed 2 bases at V and 5 bases at J, with 16 bases between. CDR3 sequence reads: CASSLRVRARETQYF. The CDR3 DNA sequence: TGCGCCAGCAGCTTACGGGTCAGGGCTAGGGAGACCCAGTACTTC. Complete variable domain (other parts from reference TRBV5-1 and TRBJ2-5): KAGVTQTPRYLIKTRGQQVTLSCSPISGHRSVSWYQQTPGQGLQFLFEYFSETQRNKGNFPGRFSGRQFSNSRSEMNVSTLELGDSALYLCASSLRVRARETQYFGPGTRLLVL.

The chain is built from TRBV11-2 and TRBJ1-2; 7 bases are a match to TRBD1. Germline V CDR1 and CDR2: SGHAT, FQNNGV. J lost 2 bases, V lost 3 bases, and 0 bases had no gene match. The CDR3 has 13 residues. The CDR3 sequence: CASSLGQNYGYTF. In DNA, the CDR3 is TGTGCCAGCAGCTTGGGACAGAACTATGGCTACACCTTC.

The rearrangement links TRBV2 to TRBJ1-5, with D unresolved. Looked up from germline, CDR1 is SNHLY and CDR2 is FYNNEI. The CDR3 covers 14 residues. Between the trimmed V and J ends, which lost 7 bases and 0 bases, there was a span of 10 bases. The CDR3 spells CASTNSYSNQPQHF. For the CDR3, the DNA is TGTGCCAGCACAAACAGCTATAGCAATCAGCCCCAGCATTTT.

This clone was picked up one time. The rearrangement uses TRBV5-6 and TRBJ2-7; 7 nucleotides line up with TRBD1. Germline V gene lookup returns CDR1 SGHDT and CDR2 YYEEEE. J was trimmed by 0 bases and V by 4 bases; bases with no gene match: 10. The CDR3 totals 16 residues. This CDR3 reads CASSAVTTGSSYEQYF. Written as DNA, the CDR3 is TGTGCCAGCAGCGCGGTCACGACAGGGAGCTCCTACGAGCAGTACTTC. The variable domain in full, with the rest retrieved from reference TRBV5-6 and TRBJ2-7, is DAGVTQSPTHLIKTRGQQVTLRCSPKSGHDTVSWYQQALGQGPQFIFQYYEEEERQRGNFPDRFSGHQFPNYSSELNVNALLLGDSALYLCASSAVTTGSSYEQYFGPGTRLTVT.

In its sample, this clone was seen once. The CDR3, as DNA: TGTGCCAGCAGAGCGGGAGTCTGGAATGAGCAGTTCTTC. Protein: CASRAGVWNEQFF. This sequence joins TRBV27 and TRBJ2-1; 8 nucleotides align to TRBD2. V lost 6 bases to trimming and J lost 7 bases; unmatched junction nucleotides: 5. Germline loops: CDR1 MNHEY, CDR2 SMNVEV (reference sequence). The length of the CDR3 is 13 residues.

The rearrangement joins TRBV5-6 to TRBJ2-7; a weak D match, TRBD2 (5 bases). The V and J ends lost 0 bases and 3 bases respectively, with 10 bases between them. Germline CDR1 is SGHDT and CDR2 is YYEEEE. CDR3 size: 14 residues. CDR3 sequence: CASSLDRGFYEQYF. CDR3 bases: TGTGCCAGCAGCTTGGATCGGGGATTCTACGAGCAGTACTTC.